The 6 T cell receptor beta chains given below trace back to one sample, sequenced in a study of post-analysis software for immune sequencing data. Prepared TCR beta cDNA libraries contained unique molecular identifiers. TCRdb fed the PCR reads into MiXCR, producing one record per CDR3 protein. In the table there are some 690,000 distinct CDR3 sequences, 55% to 70% of which are singletons. General study points: TRBV5-6, TRBV5-1 and TRBV20-1 were among several TRBV segments more frequent in patients than controls.

These receptors have no known antigen. The sample was blood. These TCRs come from a girl aged 2 to 10 with multiple sclerosis.

This chain uses TRBV20-1 with TRBJ1-1; TRBD1 matches at 7 bases. The ends lost 4 bases at V and 4 bases at J; junction bases unmatched: 9. Looked up from germline, CDR1 is DFQATT and CDR2 is SNEGSKA (reference sequence). CDR3 length: 14 residues. The CDR3 loop reads CSATTTGAGTEAFF. Written as DNA, the CDR3 is TGCAGTGCTACCACAACAGGGGCGGGCACTGAAGCTTTCTTT.

The genes are TRBV7-2 and TRBJ2-7, with D tentatively TRBD1 (5 bases). Germline V gives CDR1 SGHTA, CDR2 FQGNSA. The CDR3 loop spans 12 amino acids. V lost 1 base and J 10 bases, leaving 11 bases between the germline ends. The CDR3 DNA is TGTGCCAGCAGCTTAGAGGCAGGGTCCCAGTACTTC. This translates into CASSLEAGSQYF.

There are a few counts of this clonotype. The chain is built from TRBV10-3 and TRBJ2-1, with 8 bases aligning to TRBD2. The CDR3 sequence is 15 residues long. The junction had 2 bases not matched to a gene; V was cut back by 2 bases and J by 2 bases. Germline V CDR1 and CDR2: ENHRY, SYGVKD. The CDR3 DNA follows: TGTGCCATCAGTGAGGAGCGGGGGACCTACAATGAGCAGTTCTTC. Protein product: CAISEERGTYNEQFF.

The chain joins TRBV4-1 to TRBJ2-3, with D perhaps TRBD2 (5 bases). Germline values: CDR1 MGHRA, CDR2 YSYEKL. The CDR3 contains 16 residues. Trimming pared 1 base from V and 0 bases from J, leaving 11 bases between. The chain's CDR3 is CASSQAEGSSTDTQYF. The CDR3 DNA reads as TGCGCCAGCAGCCAAGCAGAGGGATCTAGCACAGATACGCAGTATTTT.

This chain uses TRBV5-5 with TRBJ2-3; D is undetermined. Germline lookup yields CDR1 SGHKS and CDR2 YYEKEE (reference sequence). Trimming removed 0 bases from V and 10 bases from J, with 18 bases in between. CDR3 length equals 15 residues. DNA for the CDR3: TGTGCCAGCAGCTTGGAAACCCAGAGATCGAATGCGCAGTATTTT. Protein: CASSLETQRSNAQYF.

The V and J genes are TRBV5-5 and TRBJ2-1; D not resolved. Germline-derived CDR1 and CDR2 are SGHKS and YYEKEE (reference sequence). V was shortened by 3 bases and J by 7 bases, with 17 bases between the two germline ends. CDR3 length equals 15 residues. This CDR3 reads CASSSGSLSRNEQFF. CDR3 DNA: TGTGCCAGCAGCTCCGGGTCCTTATCCCGGAATGAGCAGTTCTTC.